This T cell receptor (beta chain) was sequenced during a study of blood T cell repertoires in COVID-19 (dated by TCRdb to about 2020). Study-wide context: Collaborator samples came from the United States, Italy and Spain and covered acute and convalescent phases of COVID-19. The material from the prospective study consisted of cDNA or gDNA derived from T cells, B-cell-depleted T cells, or PBMCs. Deeply sampled blood TCRbeta repertoires from subjects exposed to, actively infected with, or recovered from COVID-19 were included in the dataset. The repertoires were released in a freely available public database meant as a resource for research on the immune response to SARS-CoV-2. The samples were drawn from the first 160 participants of the ongoing ImmuneRACE study and from 1,254 subjects provided by 6 global collaborators. Nearly every sample came with metadata listing a de-identified subject ID, COVID-19 status, age in years and sex. Where available, HLA class I and class II types were obtained from metadata supplied by the sample provider rather than from assay-based typing.

From cysteine to phenylalanine, the CDR3 is 16 amino acids long. The entry retains the CDR3 DNA only, 48 bases that are in frame from base 1. The germline V end is reduced by 4 bases and the J end by 4 bases; junction bases left unmatched: 9. Reading the germline V gene gives CDR1 MNHEY and CDR2 SVGEGT. The paper's findings and limits, for the study overall: The quantity of clinical and demographic metadata differed by source and by participant and was supplied without curation.

The immunoSEQ Assay, a bias-controlled multiplex PCR, was used to amplify TCRbeta CDR3 regions from genomic DNA. The study's own analysis went as follows. Nucleated cell counts per sample were estimated from amplification of reference gene primers within the assay. To quantify the absolute abundance of each unique TCRbeta CDR3 rearrangement, sequence reads were collapsed and filtered. Productive Simpson clonality was computed per sample as the square root of Simpson's diversity index over productive rearrangements. TCRdb limited this immuneACCESS table to in-frame rearrangements with V and J called. A share of clones is missing; checked studies link under half to unresolved V genes, and the rest is unexplained. V, J and clone size were drawn from that table, and D and trimming were deduced from the DNA. In all, the sample holds roughly 46,000 clones, and less than 85% of those were seen once. The ten largest clones add up to approximately 8.2% of the sample.

A remark on this clone: Its antigen is still unknown. Per-base quality was not reported, and no clone a single base away is much larger than it.

Collaborating institutions collected whole blood in K2EDTA tubes following their own protocols. For TCRbeta analysis, collaborators shipped samples in one of three forms: frozen whole blood, isolated PBMCs, or DNA extracted from either of those sample types. This sequence originates from a man in his fifties or sixties with acute or convalescent COVID-19. Sequenced: peripheral blood. The receptor chain draws on TRBV6-2 or TRBV6-3 and TRBJ2-1, and TRBD2 matches 8 of the central bases. CDR3 sequence: CASSSVGVAGYNEQFF. The DNA reads as follows: TGTGCCAGCAGTTCAGTCGGGGTAGCGGGGTACAATGAGCAGTTCTTC.